This TCR beta chain was found in a study of blood T cell repertoires in COVID-19. V lost 4 bases, J lost 4 bases, and 7 bases lay in between. This CDR3 has 11 residues. Per the germline V gene, CDR1 is SQVTM and CDR2 is ANQGSEA. In the original workflow: Reference gene primer amplification gave nucleated cell count estimates. Repertoires were generated with immunoSEQ multiplex PCR, while TCRdb's copy carries only in-frame clones and drops some. That table is the source of V, J and clone size, and D and trimming were worked out from the DNA. Counted here are 430,000 or so clones, about 88% occurring once; the ten biggest clones make up 1.4%.

The source is a woman aged 18-35 years who had been exposed to COVID-19. The sequenced sample consisted of PBMCs or T cells enriched from blood (not recorded which). The gene calls are TRBV29-1 and TRBJ1-1; D unresolved. This CDR3 reads CSVVQVTEAFF. CDR3 in DNA: TGCAGCGTTGTCCAGGTCACTGAAGCTTTCTTT.